This T cell receptor (beta chain) was captured by sequencing in a study of radiation and T cells in renal cell carcinoma. Study-level results: From baseline, blood top tumor clonotypes peaked at 2 weeks post-radiation.

Time point indicated: baseline pretreatment blood. Treatment noted: 15 Gy SBRT to primary tumor, nephrectomy 4 weeks later. Clear cell pathology was present in this patient's renal cell carcinoma. With respect to this clone: Its antigen is not known.

Assay used: immunoSEQ multiplex PCR; TCRdb lists only in-frame clones, some missing. Of roughly 53,000 clones listed, approximately 80% are singletons. Germline values: CDR1 LNHDA, CDR2 SQIVND (reference sequence). This CDR3 contains 14 residues. Trimming stripped 7 bases from V and 0 bases from J, with 10 bases between. This chain links TRBV19 with TRBJ1-3, with D maybe TRBD1 (5 bases). The clonotype was recovered from a woman in her seventies with renal cell carcinoma. Sequencing used blood, obtained from a patient whose treatment included radiotherapy and nephrectomy. CDR3 in amino acids: CASTGGRSGNTIYF. Here the CDR3 DNA reads TGTGCCAGTACTGGGGGTCGCTCTGGAAACACCATATATTTT.